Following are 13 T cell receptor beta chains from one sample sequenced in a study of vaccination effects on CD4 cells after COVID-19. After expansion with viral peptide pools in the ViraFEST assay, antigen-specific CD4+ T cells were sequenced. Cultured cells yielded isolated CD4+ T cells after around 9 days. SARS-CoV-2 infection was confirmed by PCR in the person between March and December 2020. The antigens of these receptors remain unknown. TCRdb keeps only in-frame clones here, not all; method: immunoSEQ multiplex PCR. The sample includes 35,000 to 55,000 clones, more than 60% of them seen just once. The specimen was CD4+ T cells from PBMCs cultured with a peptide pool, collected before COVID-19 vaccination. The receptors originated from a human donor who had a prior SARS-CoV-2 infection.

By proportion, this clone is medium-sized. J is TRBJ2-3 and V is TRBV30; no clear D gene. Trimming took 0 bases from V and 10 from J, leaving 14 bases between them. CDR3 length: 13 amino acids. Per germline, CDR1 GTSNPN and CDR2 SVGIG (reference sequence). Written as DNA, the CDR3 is TGTGCCTGGAGTGTAAGTTCGCGGATGGCGCAGTATTTT. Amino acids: CAWSVSSRMAQYF. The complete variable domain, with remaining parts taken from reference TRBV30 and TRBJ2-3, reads SQTIHQWPATLVQPVGSPLSLECTVEGTSNPNLYWYRQAAGRGLQLLFYSVGIGQISSEVPQNLSASRPQDRQFILSSKKLLLSDSGFYLCAWSVSSRMAQYFGPGTRLTVL.

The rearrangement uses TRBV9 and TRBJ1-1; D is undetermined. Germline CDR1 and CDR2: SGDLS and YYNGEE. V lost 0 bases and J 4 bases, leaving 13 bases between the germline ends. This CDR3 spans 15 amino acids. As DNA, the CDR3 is TGTGCCAGCAGCGTAGGAGGCGGCGCGGGCACTGAAGCTTTCTTT. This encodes CASSVGGGAGTEAFF.

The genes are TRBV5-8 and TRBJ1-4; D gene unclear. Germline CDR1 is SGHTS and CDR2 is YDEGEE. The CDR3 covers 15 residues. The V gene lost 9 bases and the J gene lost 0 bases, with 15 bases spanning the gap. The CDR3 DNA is TGTGCCAACCGGCCGAGGTACGCAACTAATGAAAAACTGTTTTTT. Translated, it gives CANRPRYATNEKLFF.

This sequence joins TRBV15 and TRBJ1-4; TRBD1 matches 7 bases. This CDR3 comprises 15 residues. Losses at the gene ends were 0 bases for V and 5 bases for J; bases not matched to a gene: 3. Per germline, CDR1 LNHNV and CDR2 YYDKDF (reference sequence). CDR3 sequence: CATSRDRTGNEKLFF. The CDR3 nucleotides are TGTGCCACCAGCAGAGATAGGACAGGCAATGAAAAACTGTTTTTT. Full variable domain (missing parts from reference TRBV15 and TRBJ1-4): DAMVIQNPRYQVTQFGKPVTLSCSQTLNHNVMYWYQQKSSQAPKLLFHYYDKDFNNEADTPDNFQSRRPNTSFCFLDIRSPGLGDTAMYLCATSRDRTGNEKLFFGSGTQLSVL.

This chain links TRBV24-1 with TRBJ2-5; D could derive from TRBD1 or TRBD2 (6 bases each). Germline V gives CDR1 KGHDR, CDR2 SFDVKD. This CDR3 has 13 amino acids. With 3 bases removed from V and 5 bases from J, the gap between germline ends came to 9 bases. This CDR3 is CATSDGGLETQYF. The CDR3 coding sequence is TGTGCCACCAGTGATGGGGGGCTGGAGACCCAGTACTTC.

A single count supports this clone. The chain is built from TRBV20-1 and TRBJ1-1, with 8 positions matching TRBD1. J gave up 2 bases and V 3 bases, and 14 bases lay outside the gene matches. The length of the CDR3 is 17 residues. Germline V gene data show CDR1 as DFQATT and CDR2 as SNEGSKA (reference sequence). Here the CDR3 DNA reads TGCAGTGCTAGTGGGGGTTCCAGGGGGCTTTATAACACTGAAGCTTTCTTT. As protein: CSASGGSRGLYNTEAFF.

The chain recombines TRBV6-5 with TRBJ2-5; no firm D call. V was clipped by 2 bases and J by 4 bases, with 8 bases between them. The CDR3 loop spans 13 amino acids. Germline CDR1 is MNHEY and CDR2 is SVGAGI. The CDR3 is CASSYISGETQYF. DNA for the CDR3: TGTGCCAGCAGTTACATCAGTGGAGAGACCCAGTACTTC.

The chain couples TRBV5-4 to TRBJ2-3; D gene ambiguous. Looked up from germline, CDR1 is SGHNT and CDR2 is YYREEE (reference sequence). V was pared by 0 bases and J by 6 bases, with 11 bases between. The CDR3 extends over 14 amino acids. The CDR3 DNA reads TGTGCCAGCAGCTTGGCACGCAGGACCGATACGCAGTATTTT. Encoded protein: CASSLARRTDTQYF.

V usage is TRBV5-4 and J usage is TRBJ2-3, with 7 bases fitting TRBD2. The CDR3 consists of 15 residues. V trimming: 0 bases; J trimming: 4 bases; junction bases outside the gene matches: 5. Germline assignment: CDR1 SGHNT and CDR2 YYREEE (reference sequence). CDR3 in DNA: TGTGCCAGCAGCTTGGCAGTGAGCGGGGCAGATACGCAGTATTTT. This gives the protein CASSLAVSGADTQYF.

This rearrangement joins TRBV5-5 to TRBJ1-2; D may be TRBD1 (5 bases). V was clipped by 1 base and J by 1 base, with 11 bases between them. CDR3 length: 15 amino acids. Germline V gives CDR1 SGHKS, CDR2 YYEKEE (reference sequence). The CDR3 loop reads CASSLSVGGNYGYTF. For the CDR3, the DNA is TGTGCCAGCAGCTTGTCAGTTGGGGGTAACTATGGCTACACCTTC.

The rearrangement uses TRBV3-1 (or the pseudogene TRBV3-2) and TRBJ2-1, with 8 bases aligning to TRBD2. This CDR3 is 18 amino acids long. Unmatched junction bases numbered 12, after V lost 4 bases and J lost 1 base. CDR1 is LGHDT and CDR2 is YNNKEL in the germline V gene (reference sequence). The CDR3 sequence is CASSRLRGGGASYNEQFF. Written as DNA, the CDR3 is TGTGCCAGCAGCCGCCTTCGGGGGGGTGGGGCATCCTACAATGAGCAGTTCTTC.

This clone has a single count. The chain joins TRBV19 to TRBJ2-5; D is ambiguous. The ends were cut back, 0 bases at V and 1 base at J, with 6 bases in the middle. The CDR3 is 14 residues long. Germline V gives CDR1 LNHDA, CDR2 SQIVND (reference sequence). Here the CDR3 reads CASSIEAAQETQYF. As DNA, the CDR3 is TGTGCCAGTAGTATAGAGGCAGCCCAAGAGACCCAGTACTTC. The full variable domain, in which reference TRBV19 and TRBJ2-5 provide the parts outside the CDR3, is DGGITQSPKYLFRKEGQNVTLSCEQNLNHDAMYWYRQDPGQGLRLIYYSQIVNDFQKGDIAEGYSVSREKKESFPLTVTSAQKNPTAFYLCASSIEAAQETQYFGPGTRLLVL.

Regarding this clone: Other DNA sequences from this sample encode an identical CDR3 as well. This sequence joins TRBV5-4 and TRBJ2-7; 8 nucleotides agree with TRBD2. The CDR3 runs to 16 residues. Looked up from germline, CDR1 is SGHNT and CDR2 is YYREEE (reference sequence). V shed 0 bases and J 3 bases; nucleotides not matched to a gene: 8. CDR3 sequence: CASSLGTSGGNYEQYF. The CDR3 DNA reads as TGTGCCAGCAGCTTGGGCACTAGCGGAGGCAACTACGAGCAGTACTTC.